The 24 T cell receptor beta chains below come from one sample, sequenced in a study of blood T cell repertoires in COVID-19. This table comes from immunoSEQ multiplex PCR, and its TCRdb copy is limited to in-frame clones, with some not included. There are about 60,000 clones in the sample; approximately 72% occur only once, and 4.8% lies in the top ten. Source material: peripheral blood. These receptors were collected from an older woman with COVID-19, enrolled during active disease.

The chain has TRBV7-3 and TRBJ2-1, with D perhaps TRBD2 (6 bases). The CDR3 spans 15 residues. CDR1 is SGHTA, CDR2 FQGTGA, per germline. Trimming removed 2 bases from V and 4 bases from J, with 12 bases in between. The CDR3 DNA reads TGTGCCAGCAGCTTACAGGGCGGGAATTACAATGAGCAGTTCTTC. This translates into CASSLQGGNYNEQFF.

This clone was recorded once. This chain links TRBV5-1 with TRBJ1-2; D not certain. CDR1 SGHRS and CDR2 YFSETQ come from the germline V gene. V gave up 0 bases and J gave up 3 bases, with 9 bases separating them. This CDR3 is 14 amino acids long. The CDR3 DNA follows: TGCGCCAGCAGCTTGGGAGGGCGAGACTATGGCTACACCTTC. The encoded protein is CASSLGGRDYGYTF.

This clone was observed once. V and J are TRBV5-1 and TRBJ1-5; 7 bases map to TRBD1. Germline V CDR1 and CDR2: SGHRS, YFSETQ. The junction had 5 bases not matched to a gene; V was cut back by 4 bases and J by 4 bases. CDR3 length: 14 amino acids. CDR3: CASSTGALNQPQHF. The CDR3 DNA follows: TGCGCCAGCAGCACAGGGGCACTAAATCAGCCCCAGCATTTT.

This chain uses TRBV19 with TRBJ1-5, with 7 positions matching TRBD1. The germline V gene has CDR1 LNHDA and CDR2 SQIVND (reference sequence). Trimming at V came to 6 bases and at J to 9 bases, leaving 8 bases not matched to a gene. The CDR3 loop spans 13 amino acids. CDR3 region: CASRTQGLSPQHF. The CDR3 DNA sequence: TGTGCCAGTAGAACACAGGGGTTGTCGCCCCAGCATTTT.

The V call is TRBV7-8, the J call TRBJ2-3; the D gene is possibly TRBD2 (6 bases). The germline V gene encodes CDR1 SGHVS and CDR2 FQNEAQ. V lost 1 base to trimming and J lost 3 bases, with 8 bases between them. The CDR3 has 14 residues. Written as DNA, the CDR3 is TGTGCCAGCAGCTTAGATGCGGGAACAGATACGCAGTATTTT. It codes for CASSLDAGTDTQYF.

The V gene is TRBV7-2, the J gene TRBJ1-2; D is perhaps TRBD1 (5 bases). The CDR3 spans 14 residues. Deletions cut 0 bases from V and 5 bases from J, with 10 bases between. From germline, CDR1 is SGHTA and CDR2 FQGNSA. The CDR3 bases are TGTGCCAGCAGCTTAGCGACAGCCCTTTATGGCTACACCTTC. Translation gives CASSLATALYGYTF. The full variable domain, completed using reference TRBV7-2 and TRBJ1-2, is GAGVSQSPSNKVTEKGKDVELRCDPISGHTALYWYRQSLGQGLEFLIYFQGNSAPDKSGLPSDRFSAERTGGSVSTLTIQRTQQEDSAVYLCASSLATALYGYTFGSGTRLTVV.

The V and J genes are TRBV24-1 and TRBJ2-3, with 9 bases matching TRBD2. The trim removed 3 bases at V and 6 bases at J, leaving 15 bases unmatched. Germline CDR1 reads KGHDR; CDR2 reads SFDVKD. The CDR3 is made up of 18 amino acids. The CDR3 nucleotides read TGTGCCACCAGTGATGAGTCTAGCGGGATCCCGCGGTTGGATACGCAGTATTTT. Translated: CATSDESSGIPRLDTQYF.

V gene TRBV6-5 combines with J gene TRBJ1-6; 8 bases line up with TRBD1. The V segment lost 6 bases and the J segment 9 bases; nucleotides outside the gene matches: 7. The germline CDR1 and CDR2 sequences are MNHEY and SVGAGI. This CDR3 spans 14 amino acids. CDR3 nucleotides: TGTGCCAGCAGAGACTCCGGGACAGGTTCACCCCTCCACTTT. Its translation: CASRDSGTGSPLHF.

This chain links TRBV6-2 or TRBV6-3 with TRBJ1-5, with D perhaps matching TRBD1 (5 bases). The V and J ends lost 0 bases and 2 bases respectively, with 14 bases between them. Germline CDR1 is MNHEY and CDR2 is SVGEGT. CDR3 length: 17 amino acids. CDR3 nucleotide sequence: TGTGCCAGCAGTTACTCGGCGAGGGGCGGGGGCAATCAGCCCCAGCATTTT. This translates into CASSYSARGGGNQPQHF.

The chain has TRBV5-1 and TRBJ2-7; 13 nucleotides line up with TRBD2. The germline V gene encodes CDR1 SGHRS and CDR2 YFSETQ. This CDR3 has 16 amino acids. V was clipped by 0 bases and J by 3 bases; unmatched bases: 3. The CDR3 DNA is TGCGCCAGCAGCTTGGGGCGACTAGCGGGGGGCTACGAGCAGTACTTC. It yields the protein CASSLGRLAGGYEQYF.

DNA of the CDR3: TGCAGCGTGCGAGCCCCAGGGTCAAGGGGGAATGAGCAGTTCTTC. It codes for CSVRAPGSRGNEQFF. The chain employs TRBV29-1 and TRBJ2-1; D perhaps matches TRBD1 (6 bases). Trimming removed 6 bases at V and 7 bases at J, with 22 bases between. CDR3 length: 15 amino acids. Looked up from germline, CDR1 is SQVTM and CDR2 is ANQGSEA.

The chain combines TRBV21-1 with TRBJ2-7; the table's D call, TRBD1, has no DNA check behind it. TRBV21-1 is shown as a pseudogene. The CDR3 runs 14 residues. CDR3 loop: CASTPKTGPYEQYV. In nucleotides, the CDR3 is TGTGCCAGCACCCCGAAAACAGGACCCTACGAGCAGTACGTC.

This clone showed up just once. The chain couples TRBV25-1 to TRBJ2-7; tentative D call: TRBD2 (6 bases). The CDR3 sequence is 16 residues long. Germline values: CDR1 MGHDK, CDR2 SYGVNS. With 10 bases removed from V and 3 bases from J, the gap between germline ends came to 25 bases. The CDR3 region is CATGPGGASQLYEQYF. As DNA, the CDR3 is TGTGCCACCGGACCTGGCGGGGCTAGCCAACTCTACGAGCAGTACTTC.

The rearrangement links TRBV5-6 to TRBJ2-4; D is perhaps TRBD2 (6 bases). CDR1 SGHDT and CDR2 YYEEEE come from the germline V gene. The V end was cut by 4 bases, the J end by 0 bases, with 14 bases between. The CDR3 has 16 residues. CDR3 protein: CASSPLREKAKNIQYF. In nucleotides, the CDR3 is TGTGCCAGCAGCCCGCTCCGGGAGAAAGCCAAAAACATTCAGTACTTC.

This chain links TRBV3-1 (or the pseudogene TRBV3-2) with TRBJ2-5, with 10 nucleotides matching TRBD2. There are 15 residues in the CDR3. V lost 4 bases and J lost 5; bases outside the gene matches: 7. Germline V gene data show CDR1 as LGHDT and CDR2 as YNNKEL (reference sequence). The CDR3 region has the DNA TGTGCCAGCAGCCTACAGCCGACTAGCGGGGAGACCCAGTACTTC. Residues: CASSLQPTSGETQYF.

The sample holds one count of this clone. The V gene is TRBV7-9, the J gene TRBJ1-5; the D gene is possibly TRBD1 (5 bases). The germline V gene has CDR1 SEHNR and CDR2 FQNEAQ (reference sequence). The CDR3 covers 15 residues. Deletions cut 5 bases from V and 6 bases from J, with 17 bases between. The CDR3 region is CASSPGPGEGQPQHF. CDR3 DNA: TGTGCCAGCAGCCCCGGCCCGGGGGAAGGTCAGCCCCAGCATTTT.

The chain recombines TRBV29-1 with TRBJ1-2; tentatively, D is TRBD1 (6 bases). This CDR3 spans 10 amino acids. From germline, CDR1 is SQVTM and CDR2 ANQGSEA. V lost 7 bases, J lost 6 bases, and 9 bases lay in between. The CDR3 protein is CSAGDNGYTF. The CDR3, as DNA: TGCAGCGCCGGGGACAATGGCTACACCTTC.

The rearrangement uses TRBV2 and TRBJ2-7; 13 nucleotides agree with TRBD2. CDR1 and CDR2 (germline): SNHLY, FYNNEI. The CDR3 has 16 amino acids. After removal of 7 bases from V and 0 bases from J, the junction contained 6 bases not matched to a gene. The CDR3 is CASIRLAGGRSYEQYF. CDR3 nucleotides: TGTGCCAGCATCCGACTAGCGGGGGGACGCTCCTACGAGCAGTACTTC.

V usage is TRBV20-1 and J usage is TRBJ2-7; 8 bases agree with TRBD2. The CDR3 length is 11 residues. Germline CDR1 DFQATT, CDR2 SNEGSKA (reference sequence). After removal of 5 bases from V and 6 bases from J, the junction contained 3 bases not matched to a gene. The CDR3 DNA sequence: TGCAGTGCTGGACTAGCTCTCGAGCAGTACTTC. Its protein is CSAGLALEQYF.

The J gene is TRBJ2-7, the V gene TRBV15; the D gene is possibly TRBD1 (6 bases). CDR3 size: 13 residues. V lost 2 bases to trimming and J lost 4 bases, with 9 bases between them. Germline values: CDR1 LNHNV, CDR2 YYDKDF (reference sequence). The CDR3 spells CATSRQTGYEQYF. The CDR3 coding sequence is TGTGCCACCAGCAGACAAACAGGGTACGAGCAGTACTTC.

The CDR3 loop is CASSRNPLAGVGETQYF. Written as DNA, the CDR3 is TGTGCCAGTAGTAGGAACCCCCTAGCGGGGGTGGGAGAGACCCAGTACTTC. The chain links TRBV19 to TRBJ2-5; 10 bases are shared with TRBD2. V lost 4 bases to trimming and J lost 4 bases; unmatched junction nucleotides: 12. Germline V gives CDR1 LNHDA, CDR2 SQIVND (reference sequence). This CDR3 spans 17 amino acids.

This clone was seen a single time. The chain joins TRBV28 to TRBJ1-2; D is ambiguous. This CDR3 comprises 14 residues. The ends were cut back, 5 bases at V and 1 base at J, with 11 bases in the middle. Germline V gene data show CDR1 as MDHEN and CDR2 as SYDVKM. DNA of the CDR3: TGTGCCAGCAGTCCCGGGAGCATTAACTATGGCTACACCTTC. This translates into CASSPGSINYGYTF.

In this sample, this clone turned up a few times. V gene TRBV6-5 combines with J gene TRBJ2-1; TRBD2 agrees at 7 bases. The CDR3 spans 14 residues. The germline gives CDR1 MNHEY, CDR2 SVGAGI. V trimming: 4 bases; J trimming: 5 bases; junction bases outside the gene matches: 5. In nucleotides, the CDR3 is TGTGCCAGCAGTTGGGGAGGGGTCGACAATGAGCAGTTCTTC. This gives the protein CASSWGGVDNEQFF.

The chain has TRBV19 and TRBJ2-3, with 9 bases aligning to TRBD1. Germline V gene sequence: CDR1 LNHDA, CDR2 SQIVND (reference sequence). CDR3 length equals 16 residues. Trimming took 5 bases from V and 2 from J; bases not matched to a gene: 8. CDR3 coding DNA: TGTGCCAGTAGTTCCCCGACAGGGGGTGTCACAGATACGCAGTATTTT. This encodes CASSSPTGGVTDTQYF.